This is a list of T cell receptor beta chains from one sample in a study of blood T cells in healthy people across ages. One entry per CDR3 protein results from TCRdb running MiXCR on the 5' RACE reads. The table has roughly 1.6 million distinct CDR3 sequences, about 31% seen once; the top ten hold around 11%. Sample: blood. These receptors came from a woman in her twenties or thirties in good health. CDR3s include the opening cysteine and the closing phenylalanine or tryptophan. Fields, in order: V gene, D gene, J gene, clone size, CDR3 DNA, CDR3 protein. The D gene is left open where the match is weak. Clone sizes are given selectively: once, few, many, or a class where the clone is expanded.

v_call: TRBV20-1; d_call: -; j_call: TRBJ1-2; clone_size: few; cdr3_nt: TGCAGTGCCGGGGCAGACGTTTATGGCTACACCTTC; cdr3_aa: CSAGADVYGYTF
v_call: TRBV20-1; d_call: -; j_call: TRBJ2-5; clone_size: few; cdr3_nt: TGCAGTGCTATATTGGGAGCTAGCGAAGATTCGGAGACCCAGTACTTC; cdr3_aa: CSAILGASEDSETQYF
v_call: TRBV12-3/TRBV12-4; d_call: TRBD2; j_call: TRBJ2-7; clone_size: many; cdr3_nt: TGTGCCAGCAGACCGGGACTAGGGGAGCAGTACTTC; cdr3_aa: CASRPGLGEQYF
v_call: TRBV20-1; d_call: TRBD1; j_call: TRBJ1-2; clone_size: -; cdr3_nt: TGCATTTCAGGGGGTACTAACTATGGCTACACCTTC; cdr3_aa: CISGGTNYGYTF
v_call: TRBV13; d_call: TRBD2; j_call: TRBJ2-1; clone_size: -; cdr3_nt: TGTGCCAGCAGCTTATCCTCCCCAAAGCGGGGCTCCTACAATGAGCAGTTCTTC; cdr3_aa: CASSLSSPKRGSYNEQFF
v_call: TRBV5-1; d_call: -; j_call: TRBJ2-2; clone_size: -; cdr3_nt: TGCGCCAGCTTGAGGGGGGAGAACACCGGGGAGCTGTTTTTT; cdr3_aa: CASLRGENTGELFF
v_call: TRBV12-3/TRBV12-4; d_call: TRBD1; j_call: TRBJ2-2; clone_size: -; cdr3_nt: TGTGCCAGCAGCCCGGGACAGGGGGCGCAGGGCGGGGAGCTGTTTTTT; cdr3_aa: CASSPGQGAQGGELFF
v_call: TRBV6-2/TRBV6-3; d_call: TRBD1; j_call: TRBJ2-5; clone_size: few; cdr3_nt: TGTGCCAGCACCCCCGGGACAGGAAGCCAAGAGACCCAGTACTTC; cdr3_aa: CASTPGTGSQETQYF
v_call: TRBV3-1; d_call: -; j_call: TRBJ2-3; clone_size: -; cdr3_nt: TGTGCCAGCAGCCACTCCGGGGGCCTGACAGATACGCAGTATTTT; cdr3_aa: CASSHSGGLTDTQYF
v_call: TRBV5-1; d_call: -; j_call: TRBJ2-3; clone_size: -; cdr3_nt: TGCGCCAGCAGCTTCGGACAGACAGATACGCAGTATTTT; cdr3_aa: CASSFGQTDTQYF
v_call: TRBV7-9; d_call: -; j_call: TRBJ2-3; clone_size: few; cdr3_nt: TGTGCCCGTCAGGAGGGCGGAGGCACAGATACGCAGTATTTT; cdr3_aa: CARQEGGGTDTQYF
v_call: TRBV9; d_call: TRBD2; j_call: TRBJ2-2; clone_size: few; cdr3_nt: TGTGCCAGCAGCGTAGGACGGGAGGTGAACACCGGGGAGCTGTTTTTT; cdr3_aa: CASSVGREVNTGELFF
v_call: TRBV25-1; d_call: -; j_call: TRBJ2-1; clone_size: few; cdr3_nt: TGTGCCAGCAGTGACATACCGGGACGGTTGTTCTTC; cdr3_aa: CASSDIPGRLFF
v_call: TRBV7-3; d_call: -; j_call: TRBJ2-3; clone_size: -; cdr3_nt: TGTGCCAGCAGCTTAAAGGCCAGTAAAAGTATAGATACGCAGTATTTT; cdr3_aa: CASSLKASKSIDTQYF
v_call: TRBV21-1; d_call: -; j_call: TRBJ1-6; clone_size: few; cdr3_nt: TGTGCCAGCAGCCCCCAACAGAATTCACCCCTCCACTTT; cdr3_aa: CASSPQQNSPLHF
v_call: TRBV21-1; d_call: -; j_call: TRBJ2-5; clone_size: -; cdr3_nt: TGTGCCAGCAGCAAAGGCGGAGAGGAGGGGTCAAAAAAGACCCAGTACTTC; cdr3_aa: CASSKGGEEGSKKTQYF
v_call: TRBV9; d_call: -; j_call: TRBJ2-1; clone_size: -; cdr3_nt: TGTGCCGGCGGGCCCAATGAGCAGTTCTTC; cdr3_aa: CAGGPNEQFF
v_call: TRBV7-9; d_call: TRBD1; j_call: TRBJ1-2; clone_size: -; cdr3_nt: TGTGCCGGCAGCCGAGGCGACAGGGGGGTAGGCTATGGCTACACCTTC; cdr3_aa: CAGSRGDRGVGYGYTF